The source of this T cell receptor beta chain is a study of graft-versus-host responses after intestinal transplantation. Whole-study context: As for transplant type, recipients had multivisceral, liver-intestinal, or isolated intestinal grafts. Following induction with anti-thymocyte globulin, all recipients were given tacrolimus and steroids for two to three years.

To note about this clone: The antigen remains undetermined.

TCRdb keeps only in-frame clones here, not all; method: immunoSEQ multiplex PCR. The profile covers approximately 90,000 clones, with around 92% appearing a single time and roughly 0.4% taken by the ten largest. CDR3 length: 16 residues. The J segment lost 5 bases and the V segment lost 2 bases, leaving 10 bases of the junction unmatched. Per germline, CDR1 MNHEY and CDR2 SMNVEV (reference sequence). The TCR was taken from a human donor who was the organ donor for an intestinal transplant. This chain uses TRBV27 with TRBJ1-2; 8 bases line up with TRBD1. The sample was unstimulated CD8+ T cells sorted from spleen or lymph node cells, taken before transplant. The DNA for the CDR3 is TGTGCCAGCAGTTTAGCCTGGGACAGGACAATATATGGCTACACCTTC. Translation: CASSLAWDRTIYGYTF.